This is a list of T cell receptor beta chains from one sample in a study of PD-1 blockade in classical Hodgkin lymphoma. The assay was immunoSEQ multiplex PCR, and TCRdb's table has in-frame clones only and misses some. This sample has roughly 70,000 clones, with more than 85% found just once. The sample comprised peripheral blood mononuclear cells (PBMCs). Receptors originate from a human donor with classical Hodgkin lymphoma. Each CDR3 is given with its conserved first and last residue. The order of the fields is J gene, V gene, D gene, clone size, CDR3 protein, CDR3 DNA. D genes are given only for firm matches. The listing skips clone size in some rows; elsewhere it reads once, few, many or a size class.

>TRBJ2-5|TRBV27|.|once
CASSLQGETQYF
TGTGCCAGCAGTTTACAGGGAGAGACCCAGTACTTC
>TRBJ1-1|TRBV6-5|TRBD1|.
CASSPGQGNTEAFF
TGTGCCAGCAGCCCGGGACAGGGGAACACTGAAGCTTTCTTT
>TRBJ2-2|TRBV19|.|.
CASSIAEGFITGELFF
TGTGCCAGTAGTATCGCAGAGGGTTTTATAACCGGGGAGCTGTTTTTT
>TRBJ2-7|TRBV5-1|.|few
CASSLPTANYEQYF
TGCGCCAGCAGCTTGCCGACAGCTAACTACGAGCAGTACTTC
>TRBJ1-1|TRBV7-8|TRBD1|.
CASSLARDRATEAFF
TGTGCCAGCAGCTTAGCTCGAGACAGGGCAACTGAAGCTTTCTTT
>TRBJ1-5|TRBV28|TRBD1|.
CASSTSGQGLNQPQHF
TGTGCCAGCAGTACCTCGGGACAGGGGTTAAATCAGCCCCAGCATTTT
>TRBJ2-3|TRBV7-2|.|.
CASSFPGTDTQYF
TGTGCCAGCAGCTTCCCGGGCACAGATACGCAGTATTTT
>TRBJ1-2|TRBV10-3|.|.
CAISERVWGDGYTF
TGTGCCATCAGTGAGAGGGTTTGGGGGGATGGCTACACCTTC
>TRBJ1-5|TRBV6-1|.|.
CASSESQPQHF
TGTGCCAGCAGTGAATCCCAGCCCCAGCATTTT
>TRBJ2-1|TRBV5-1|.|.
CASSFDPEGSRGLPSGFF
TGCGCCAGCAGCTTTGACCCAGAAGGCTCGCGGGGTCTTCCAAGCGGGTTCTTC
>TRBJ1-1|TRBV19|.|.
CASSSVWAGAMGPPEAFF
TGTGCCAGTAGTTCGGTCTGGGCAGGGGCCATGGGTCCCCCTGAAGCTTTCTTT
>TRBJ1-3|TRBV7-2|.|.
CASSTRGAGGRNTIYF
TGTGCCAGCAGCACCCGAGGGGCAGGAGGTAGAAACACCATATATTTT
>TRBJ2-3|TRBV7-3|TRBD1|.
CASRHPGQGTADTQYF
TGTGCCAGCAGACATCCGGGACAGGGTACCGCAGATACGCAGTATTTT
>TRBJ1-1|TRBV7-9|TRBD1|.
CASSAASLETGTNTEAFF
TGTGCCAGCAGCGCTGCCTCTTTAGAGACAGGGACTAACACTGAAGCTTTCTTT
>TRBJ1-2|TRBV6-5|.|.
CASSYSGTELYGYTF
TGTGCCAGCAGTTACTCGGGAACAGAGCTTTATGGCTACACCTTC
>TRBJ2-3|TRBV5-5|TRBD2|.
CASSRATSGNTDTQYF
TGTGCCAGCAGCCGAGCTACTAGCGGAAACACAGATACGCAGTATTTT
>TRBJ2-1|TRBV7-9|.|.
CASSPTWGLNEQFF
TGTGCCAGCAGCCCCACGTGGGGGTTGAATGAGCAGTTCTTC
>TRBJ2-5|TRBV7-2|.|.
CASSLFGGLSETQYF
TGTGCCAGCAGCTTATTTGGGGGGCTTTCGGAGACCCAGTACTTC
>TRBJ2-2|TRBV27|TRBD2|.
CASNPGGSGGELFF
TGTGCCAGTAACCCGGGCGGGAGCGGCGGGGAGCTGTTTTTT
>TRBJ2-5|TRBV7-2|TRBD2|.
CASSLGLAGGQETQYF
TGTGCCAGCAGCTTGGGACTAGCGGGAGGGCAAGAGACCCAGTACTTC
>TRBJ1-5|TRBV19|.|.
CASGREGAQPQHF
TGTGCCAGTGGTAGAGAGGGCGCCCAGCCCCAGCATTTT
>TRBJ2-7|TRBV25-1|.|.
CASSVSGVREQYF
TGTGCCAGCAGTGTTTCGGGGGTTCGGGAGCAGTACTTC
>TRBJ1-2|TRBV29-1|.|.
CSGGTETYGYTF
TGCAGCGGGGGGACTGAAACTTATGGCTACACCTTC
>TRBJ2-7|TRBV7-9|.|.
CASSLGTVSYEQYF
TGTGCCAGCAGCTTGGGGACGGTATCCTACGAGCAGTACTTC
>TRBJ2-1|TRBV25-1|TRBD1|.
CASSTDRGLYNEQFF
TGTGCCAGCAGCACGGACAGGGGACTCTACAATGAGCAGTTCTTC
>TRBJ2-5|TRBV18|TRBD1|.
CASSPGWDSQETQYF
TGTGCCAGCTCACCAGGCTGGGACAGCCAAGAGACCCAGTACTTC
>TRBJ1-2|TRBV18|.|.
CASSPQDSLYGYTF
TGTGCCAGCTCACCACAGGACAGCCTCTATGGCTACACCTTC
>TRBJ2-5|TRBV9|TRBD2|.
CASSVGLAGVSETQYF
TGTGCCAGCAGCGTAGGGCTAGCGGGAGTCAGCGAGACCCAGTACTTC
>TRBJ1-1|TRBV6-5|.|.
CASSVEVGTEAFF
TGTGCCAGCAGTGTTGAGGTGGGCACTGAAGCTTTCTTT
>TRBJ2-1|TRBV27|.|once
CASSLLVSYNEQFF
TGTGCCAGCAGTTTACTAGTCTCCTACAATGAGCAGTTCTTC
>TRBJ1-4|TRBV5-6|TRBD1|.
CASSRITGGEYEKLFF
TGTGCCAGCAGCCGCATTACAGGGGGAGAGTATGAAAAACTGTTTTTT
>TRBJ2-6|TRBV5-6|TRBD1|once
CASRGGQGRENVLTF
TGTGCCAGCAGAGGGGGACAGGGCAGGGAAAACGTCCTGACTTTC
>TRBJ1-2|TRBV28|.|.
CASGGVHPNYGYTF
TGTGCCAGCGGGGGGGTCCACCCTAACTATGGCTACACCTTC
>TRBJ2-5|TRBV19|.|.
CASSITGQLYQETQYF
TGTGCCAGTAGTATTACCGGGCAACTGTACCAAGAGACCCAGTACTTC
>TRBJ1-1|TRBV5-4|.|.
CASSFMWNTEAFF
TGTGCCAGCAGCTTCATGTGGAACACTGAAGCTTTCTTT
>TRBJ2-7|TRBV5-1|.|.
CASSWDNTYEQYF
TGCGCCAGCAGCTGGGACAATACCTACGAGCAGTACTTC